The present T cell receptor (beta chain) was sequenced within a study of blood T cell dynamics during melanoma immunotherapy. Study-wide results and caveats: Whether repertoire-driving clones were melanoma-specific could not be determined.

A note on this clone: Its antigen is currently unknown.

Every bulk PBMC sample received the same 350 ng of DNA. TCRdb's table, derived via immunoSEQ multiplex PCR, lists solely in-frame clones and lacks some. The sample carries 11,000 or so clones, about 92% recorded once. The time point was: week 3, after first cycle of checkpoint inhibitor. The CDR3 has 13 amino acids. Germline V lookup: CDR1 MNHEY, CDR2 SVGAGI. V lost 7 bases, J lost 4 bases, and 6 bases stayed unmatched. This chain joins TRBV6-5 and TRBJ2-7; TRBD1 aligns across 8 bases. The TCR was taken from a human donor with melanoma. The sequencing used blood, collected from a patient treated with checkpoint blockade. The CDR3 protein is CASTGNRGYEQYF. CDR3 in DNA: TGTGCCAGCACGGGCAACAGGGGGTACGAGCAGTACTTC.